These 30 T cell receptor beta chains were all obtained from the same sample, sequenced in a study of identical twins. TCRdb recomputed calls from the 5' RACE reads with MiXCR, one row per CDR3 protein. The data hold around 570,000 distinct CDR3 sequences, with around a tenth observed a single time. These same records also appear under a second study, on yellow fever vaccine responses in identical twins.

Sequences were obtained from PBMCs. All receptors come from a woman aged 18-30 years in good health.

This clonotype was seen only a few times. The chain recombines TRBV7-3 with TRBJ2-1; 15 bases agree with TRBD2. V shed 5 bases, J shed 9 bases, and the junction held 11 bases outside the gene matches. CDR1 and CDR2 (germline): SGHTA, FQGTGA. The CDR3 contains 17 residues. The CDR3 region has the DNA TGTGCCAGCAGCCCAACCGGACTAGCGGGGGGGCCGGTTGAGCAGTTCTTC. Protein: CASSPTGLAGGPVEQFF.

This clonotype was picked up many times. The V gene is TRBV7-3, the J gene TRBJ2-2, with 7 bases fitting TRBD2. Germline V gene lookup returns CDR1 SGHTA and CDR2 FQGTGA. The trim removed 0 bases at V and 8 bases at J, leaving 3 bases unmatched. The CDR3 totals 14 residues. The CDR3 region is CASSLTGGGGELFF. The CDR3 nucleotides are TGTGCCAGCAGCTTAACGGGCGGGGGAGGGGAGCTGTTTTTT.

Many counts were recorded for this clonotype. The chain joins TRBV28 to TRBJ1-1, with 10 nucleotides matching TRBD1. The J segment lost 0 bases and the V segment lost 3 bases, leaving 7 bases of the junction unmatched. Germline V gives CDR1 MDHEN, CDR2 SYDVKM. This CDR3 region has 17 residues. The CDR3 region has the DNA TGTGCCAGCAGTTTGCCCGGACAGGGGGAGCTGAACACTGAAGCTTTCTTT. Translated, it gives CASSLPGQGELNTEAFF.

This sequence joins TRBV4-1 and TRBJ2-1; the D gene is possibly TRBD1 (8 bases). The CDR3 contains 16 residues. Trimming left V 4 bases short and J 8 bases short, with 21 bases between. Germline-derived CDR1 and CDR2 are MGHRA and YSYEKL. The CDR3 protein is CASSPSGQGGIDEQFF. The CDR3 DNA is TGCGCCAGCAGCCCATCCGGACAGGGAGGGATCGATGAGCAGTTCTTC.

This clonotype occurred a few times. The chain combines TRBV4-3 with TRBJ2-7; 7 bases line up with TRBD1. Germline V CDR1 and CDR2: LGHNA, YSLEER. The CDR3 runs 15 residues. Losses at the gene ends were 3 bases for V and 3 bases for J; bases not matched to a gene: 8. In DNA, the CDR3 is TGCGCCAGCAGCCAGGCGACAGGGTGGGGCTACGAGCAGTACTTC. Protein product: CASSQATGWGYEQYF.

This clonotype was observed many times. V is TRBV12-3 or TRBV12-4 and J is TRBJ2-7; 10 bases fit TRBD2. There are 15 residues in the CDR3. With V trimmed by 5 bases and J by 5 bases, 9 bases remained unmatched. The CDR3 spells CASSPQAGGPNEQYF. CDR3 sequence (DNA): TGTGCCAGCAGTCCCCAAGCGGGGGGGCCAAACGAGCAGTACTTC.

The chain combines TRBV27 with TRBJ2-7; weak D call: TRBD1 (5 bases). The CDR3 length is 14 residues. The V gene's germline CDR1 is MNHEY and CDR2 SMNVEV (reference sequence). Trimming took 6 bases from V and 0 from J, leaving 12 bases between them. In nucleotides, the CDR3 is TGTGCCAGCAGAGGGGCCCTCCTCTCCTACGAGCAGTACTTC. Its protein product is CASRGALLSYEQYF.

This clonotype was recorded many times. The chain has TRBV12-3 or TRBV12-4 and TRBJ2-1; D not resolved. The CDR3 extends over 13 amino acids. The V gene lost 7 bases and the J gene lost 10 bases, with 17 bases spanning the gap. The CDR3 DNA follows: TGTGCCAGCAATCCGGAGAGAAGTTCGGAGCAGTTCTTC. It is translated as CASNPERSSEQFF.

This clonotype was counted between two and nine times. The CDR3 protein is CASSSRPSDRVDGANVLTF. CDR3 bases: TGTGCCAGCAGCTCCCGGCCCTCGGACAGGGTAGATGGGGCCAACGTCCTGACTTTC. The chain links TRBV7-3 to TRBJ2-6, with 8 bases lining up with TRBD1. Germline V gene sequence: CDR1 SGHTA, CDR2 FQGTGA. The V gene end was trimmed by 4 bases and the J gene end by 3 bases; junction bases not matched to a gene: 14. The CDR3 is 19 residues long.

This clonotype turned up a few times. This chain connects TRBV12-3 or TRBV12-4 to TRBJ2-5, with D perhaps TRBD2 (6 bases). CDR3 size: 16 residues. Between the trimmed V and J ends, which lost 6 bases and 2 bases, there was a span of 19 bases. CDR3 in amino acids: CASSPRSSGLQETQYF. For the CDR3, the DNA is TGTGCCAGCAGCCCTCGAAGTTCAGGACTACAAGAGACCCAGTACTTC.

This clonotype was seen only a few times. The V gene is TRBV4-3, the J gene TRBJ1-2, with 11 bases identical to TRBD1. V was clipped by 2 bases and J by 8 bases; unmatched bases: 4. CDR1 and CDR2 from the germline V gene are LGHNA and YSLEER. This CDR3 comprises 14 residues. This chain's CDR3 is CASSQRTGGGGYTF. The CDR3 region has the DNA TGCGCCAGCAGCCAACGGACAGGGGGCGGCGGCTACACCTTC.

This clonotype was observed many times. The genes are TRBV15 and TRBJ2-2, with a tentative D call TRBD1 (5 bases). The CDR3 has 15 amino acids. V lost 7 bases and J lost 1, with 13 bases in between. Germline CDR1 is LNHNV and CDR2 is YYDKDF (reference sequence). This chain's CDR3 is CATTPGQENTGELFF. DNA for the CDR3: TGTGCCACCACCCCAGGGCAAGAGAACACCGGGGAGCTGTTTTTT.

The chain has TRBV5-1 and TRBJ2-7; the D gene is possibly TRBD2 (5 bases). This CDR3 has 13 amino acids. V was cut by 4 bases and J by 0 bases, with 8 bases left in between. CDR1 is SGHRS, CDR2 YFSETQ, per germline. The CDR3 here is CASSHGDSYEQYF. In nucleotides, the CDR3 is TGCGCCAGCAGCCACGGGGACTCCTACGAGCAGTACTTC.

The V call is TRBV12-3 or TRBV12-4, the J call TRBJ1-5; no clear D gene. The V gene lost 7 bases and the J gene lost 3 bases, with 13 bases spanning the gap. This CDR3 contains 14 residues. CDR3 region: CASTIDGTNQPQHF. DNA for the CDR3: TGTGCCAGCACCATTGACGGTACCAATCAGCCCCAGCATTTT.

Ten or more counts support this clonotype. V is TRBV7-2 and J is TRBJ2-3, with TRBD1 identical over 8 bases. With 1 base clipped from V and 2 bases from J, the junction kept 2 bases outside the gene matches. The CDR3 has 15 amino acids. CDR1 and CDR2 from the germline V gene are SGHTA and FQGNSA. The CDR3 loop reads CASSLGTGITDTQYF. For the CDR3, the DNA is TGTGCCAGCAGCTTAGGGACAGGGATCACAGATACGCAGTATTTT.

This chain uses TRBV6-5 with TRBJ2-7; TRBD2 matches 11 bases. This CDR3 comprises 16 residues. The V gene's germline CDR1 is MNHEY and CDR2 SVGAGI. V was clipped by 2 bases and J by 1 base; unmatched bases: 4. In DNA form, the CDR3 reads TGTGCCAGCAGTTACGTAGCGGGAGGGGGTTCCTACGAGCAGTACTTC. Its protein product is CASSYVAGGGSYEQYF.

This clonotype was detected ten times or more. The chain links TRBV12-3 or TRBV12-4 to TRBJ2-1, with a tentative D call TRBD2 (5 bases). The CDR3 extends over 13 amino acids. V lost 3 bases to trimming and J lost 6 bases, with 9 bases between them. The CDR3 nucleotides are TGTGCCAGCAGTTTGGCTAGCAGCAATGAGCAGTTCTTC. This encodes CASSLASSNEQFF.

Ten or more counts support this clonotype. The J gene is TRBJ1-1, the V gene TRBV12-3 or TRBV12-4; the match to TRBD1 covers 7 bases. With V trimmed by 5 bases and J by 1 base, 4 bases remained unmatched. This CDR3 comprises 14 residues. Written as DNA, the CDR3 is TGTGCCAGCAGTACAAACAGGGGGAACACTGAAGCTTTCTTT. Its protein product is CASSTNRGNTEAFF.

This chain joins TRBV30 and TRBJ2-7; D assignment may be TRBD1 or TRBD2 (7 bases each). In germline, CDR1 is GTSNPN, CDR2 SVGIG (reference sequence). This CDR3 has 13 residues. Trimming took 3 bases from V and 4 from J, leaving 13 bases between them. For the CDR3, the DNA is TGTGCCTGGAGAGGGCAGGGGGGGTACGAGCAGTACTTC. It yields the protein CAWRGQGGYEQYF.

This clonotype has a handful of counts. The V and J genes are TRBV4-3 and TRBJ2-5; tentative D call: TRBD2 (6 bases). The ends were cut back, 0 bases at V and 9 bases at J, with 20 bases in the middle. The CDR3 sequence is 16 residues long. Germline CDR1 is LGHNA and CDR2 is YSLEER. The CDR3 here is CASSQDFNVGGMPQYF. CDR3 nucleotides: TGCGCCAGCAGCCAAGATTTTAATGTGGGAGGCATGCCCCAGTACTTC.

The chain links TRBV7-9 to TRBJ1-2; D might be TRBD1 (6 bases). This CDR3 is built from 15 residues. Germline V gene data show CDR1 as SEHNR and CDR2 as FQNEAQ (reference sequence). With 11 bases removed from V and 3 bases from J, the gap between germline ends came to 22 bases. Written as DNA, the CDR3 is TGTGCCCTTCGCGTAGCTAAGGGGGTAGACTATGGCTACACCTTC. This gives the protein CALRVAKGVDYGYTF.

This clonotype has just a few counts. In DNA form, the CDR3 reads TGTGCCAGCAGCTTAGAAGCGGGATTTGGGACAGATACGCAGTATTTT. Protein sequence: CASSLEAGFGTDTQYF. This rearrangement joins TRBV7-2 to TRBJ2-3, with TRBD2 matching 7 bases. Trimming cost V 1 base and J 3 bases; bases outside gene matches: 7. The CDR3 runs to 16 residues. Germline CDR1 reads SGHTA; CDR2 reads FQGNSA.

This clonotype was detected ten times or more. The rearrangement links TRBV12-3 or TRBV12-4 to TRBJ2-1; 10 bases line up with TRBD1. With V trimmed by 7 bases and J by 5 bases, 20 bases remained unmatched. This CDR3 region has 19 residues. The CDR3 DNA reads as TGTGCCAGCATTCCGGGACAGGGGTTTTCCGGGAGGCAAAACAATGAGCAGTTCTTC. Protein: CASIPGQGFSGRQNNEQFF.

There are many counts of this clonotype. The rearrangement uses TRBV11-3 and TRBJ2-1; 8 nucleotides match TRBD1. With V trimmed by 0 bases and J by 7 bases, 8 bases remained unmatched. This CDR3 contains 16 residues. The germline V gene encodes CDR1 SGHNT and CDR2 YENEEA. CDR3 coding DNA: TGTGCCAGCAGCTTAGAACTCGGACAGGGATTGAATGAGCAGTTCTTC. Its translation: CASSLELGQGLNEQFF.

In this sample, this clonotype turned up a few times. The CDR3 DNA is TGTGCCAGCAGTTACTCCAGCGGGAGTACAGATACGCAGTATTTT. It encodes CASSYSSGSTDTQYF. The V call is TRBV6-2 or TRBV6-3, the J call TRBJ2-3; 8 bases are a match to TRBD2. With V trimmed by 0 bases and J by 3 bases, 2 bases remained unmatched. CDR3 length: 15 amino acids. Germline V gives CDR1 MNHEY, CDR2 SVGEGT.

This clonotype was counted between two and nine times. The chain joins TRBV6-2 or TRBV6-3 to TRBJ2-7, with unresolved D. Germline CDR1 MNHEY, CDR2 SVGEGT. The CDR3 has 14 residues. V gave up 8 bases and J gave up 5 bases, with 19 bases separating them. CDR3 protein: CASARSGVNHEQYF. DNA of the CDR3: TGTGCCAGCGCCCGGAGTGGGGTCAACCACGAGCAGTACTTC.

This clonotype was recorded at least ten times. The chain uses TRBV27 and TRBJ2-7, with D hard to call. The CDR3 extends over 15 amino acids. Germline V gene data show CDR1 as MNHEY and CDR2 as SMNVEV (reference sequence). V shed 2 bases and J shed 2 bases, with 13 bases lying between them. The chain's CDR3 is CASSLPGSWPYEQYF. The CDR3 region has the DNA TGTGCCAGCAGTTTACCCGGGTCCTGGCCCTACGAGCAGTACTTC.

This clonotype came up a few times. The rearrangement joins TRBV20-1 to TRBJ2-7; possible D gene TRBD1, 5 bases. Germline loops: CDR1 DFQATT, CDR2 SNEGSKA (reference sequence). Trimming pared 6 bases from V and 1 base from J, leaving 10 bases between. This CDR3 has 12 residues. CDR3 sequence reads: CSAPDTSYEQYF. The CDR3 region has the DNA TGCAGTGCCCCGGACACATCCTACGAGCAGTACTTC.

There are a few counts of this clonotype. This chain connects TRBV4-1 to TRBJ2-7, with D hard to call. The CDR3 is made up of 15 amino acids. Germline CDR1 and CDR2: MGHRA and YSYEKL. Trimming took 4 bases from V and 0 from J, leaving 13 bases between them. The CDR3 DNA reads TGCGCCAGCAGCCTGGGCAGGAGCCCCTCCTACGAGCAGTACTTC. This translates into CASSLGRSPSYEQYF.

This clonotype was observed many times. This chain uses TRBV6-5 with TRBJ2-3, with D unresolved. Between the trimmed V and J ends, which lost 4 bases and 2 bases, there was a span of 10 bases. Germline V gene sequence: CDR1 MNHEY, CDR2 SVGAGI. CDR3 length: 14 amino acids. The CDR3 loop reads CASSFIQITDTQYF. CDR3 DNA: TGTGCCAGCAGTTTCATACAAATCACAGATACGCAGTATTTT.